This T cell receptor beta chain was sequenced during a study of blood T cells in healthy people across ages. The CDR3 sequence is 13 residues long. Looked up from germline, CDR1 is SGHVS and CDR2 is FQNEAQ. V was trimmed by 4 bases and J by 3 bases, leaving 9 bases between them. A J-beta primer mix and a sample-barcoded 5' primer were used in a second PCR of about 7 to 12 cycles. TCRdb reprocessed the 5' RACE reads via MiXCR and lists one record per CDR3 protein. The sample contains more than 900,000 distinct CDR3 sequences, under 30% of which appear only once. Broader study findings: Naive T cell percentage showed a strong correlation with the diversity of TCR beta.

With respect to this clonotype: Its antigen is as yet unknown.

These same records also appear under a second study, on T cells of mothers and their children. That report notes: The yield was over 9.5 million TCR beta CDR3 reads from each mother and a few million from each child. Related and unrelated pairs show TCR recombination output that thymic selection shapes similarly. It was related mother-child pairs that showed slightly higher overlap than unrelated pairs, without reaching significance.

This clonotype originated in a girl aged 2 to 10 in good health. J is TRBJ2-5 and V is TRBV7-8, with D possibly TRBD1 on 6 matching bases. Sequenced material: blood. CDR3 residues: CASSWTEEETQYF. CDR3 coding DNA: TGTGCCAGCAGCTGGACAGAAGAAGAGACCCAGTACTTC.